The rows below give T cell receptor beta chains drawn from one sample of a study of blood T cell repertoires in COVID-19. Generated by immunoSEQ multiplex PCR, the TCRdb table keeps only in-frame clones and is missing some. The data hold 200,000 to 300,000 clones, with 85% to 90% observed a single time. The sequencing sample was made of PBMCs or T cells enriched from blood (not recorded which). These receptors were collected from a woman in her twenties or thirties with acute COVID-19. The CDR3 runs from the conserved cysteine through the conserved F or W. The D gene is left open where the match is weak. Clone size is given for some rows only: seen once, a few or many times, or a class if the clone is expanded.

J gene: TRBJ2-1
V gene: TRBV7-3
D gene: .
clone size: .
CDR3 DNA: TGTGCCAGCAGCTTAGTCTCTAGCGCGAGCTCCTACAATGAGCAGTTCTTC
CDR3 protein: CASSLVSSASSYNEQFF

J gene: TRBJ1-2
V gene: TRBV19
D gene: TRBD1
clone size: .
CDR3 DNA: TGTGCCAGTAGAACCCGGACAGGGGACAACTATGGCTACACCTTC
CDR3 protein: CASRTRTGDNYGYTF

J gene: TRBJ2-2
V gene: TRBV5-4
D gene: TRBD2
clone size: .
CDR3 DNA: TGTGCCACCAAGCGGGGGGTCGGCACCGGGGAGCTGTTTTTT
CDR3 protein: CATKRGVGTGELFF

J gene: TRBJ2-3
V gene: TRBV7-9
D gene: .
clone size: .
CDR3 DNA: TGTGCCAGCAGCCCCGACAAACTCACAGATACGCAGTATTTT
CDR3 protein: CASSPDKLTDTQYF

J gene: TRBJ2-1
V gene: TRBV6-5
D gene: TRBD2
clone size: .
CDR3 DNA: TGTGCCAGCAGTTATAGCGGGGGCCCCTACAATGAGCAGTTCTTC
CDR3 protein: CASSYSGGPYNEQFF

J gene: TRBJ1-2
V gene: TRBV13
D gene: .
clone size: .
CDR3 DNA: TGTGCCAGCAGCTCCGGGAGTCAAGCTAACTATGGCTACACCTTC
CDR3 protein: CASSSGSQANYGYTF

J gene: TRBJ2-2
V gene: TRBV4-1
D gene: TRBD1
clone size: .
CDR3 DNA: TGCGCCAGCAGCCAAGTGACAGGGTTGTACACCGGGGAGCTGTTTTTT
CDR3 protein: CASSQVTGLYTGELFF

J gene: TRBJ2-7
V gene: TRBV11-2
D gene: TRBD1
clone size: .
CDR3 DNA: TGTGCCAGCAGCCCAGGACAGGGTTGGCACGAGCAGTACTTC
CDR3 protein: CASSPGQGWHEQYF

J gene: TRBJ1-1
V gene: TRBV4-1
D gene: .
clone size: .
CDR3 DNA: TGCGCCAGCAGCCAAGCCAGGCTGGAGGCGACTGAAGCTTTCTTT
CDR3 protein: CASSQARLEATEAFF

J gene: TRBJ2-5
V gene: TRBV7-7
D gene: TRBD1
clone size: few
CDR3 DNA: TGTGCCAGCAGCCCTAACACAGGGGGCATGGAGACCCAGTACTTC
CDR3 protein: CASSPNTGGMETQYF

J gene: TRBJ2-3
V gene: TRBV2
D gene: TRBD2
clone size: .
CDR3 DNA: TGTGCCAGCAGTGAAGAAGCGCAGCGGGGGGCTAGTCGGTATTTT
CDR3 protein: CASSEEAQRGASRYF

J gene: TRBJ1-5
V gene: TRBV18
D gene: TRBD1
clone size: .
CDR3 DNA: TGTGCCAGCTCACCAACTGGGACAGGAGAACAGCCCCAGCATTTT
CDR3 protein: CASSPTGTGEQPQHF

J gene: TRBJ2-2
V gene: TRBV7-3
D gene: TRBD1
clone size: .
CDR3 DNA: TGTGCCAGCAGCCCCCAGGACAGGGCGCTGTGGGCCGGGGAGCTGTTTTTT
CDR3 protein: CASSPQDRALWAGELFF

J gene: TRBJ2-3
V gene: TRBV30
D gene: TRBD1
clone size: .
CDR3 DNA: TGTGCCTGGGGGACAGAGGCGCAGTATTTT
CDR3 protein: CAWGTEAQYF

J gene: TRBJ1-2
V gene: TRBV9
D gene: .
clone size: .
CDR3 DNA: TGTGCCAGCAGCCCGAGCAACTATGGCTACACCTTC
CDR3 protein: CASSPSNYGYTF

J gene: TRBJ1-5
V gene: TRBV19
D gene: .
clone size: .
CDR3 DNA: TGTGCCAGTAGTATAGGGGGCGACGAGCAGCATTTT
CDR3 protein: CASSIGGDEQHF

J gene: TRBJ1-1
V gene: TRBV6-6
D gene: .
clone size: .
CDR3 DNA: TGTGCCAGCAGTTACTCGAACAGGGACGAAGCTTTCTTT
CDR3 protein: CASSYSNRDEAFF

J gene: TRBJ1-6
V gene: TRBV2
D gene: .
clone size: .
CDR3 DNA: TGTGCCAGCACCCCCGTCTATAATTCACCCCTCCACTTT
CDR3 protein: CASTPVYNSPLHF

J gene: TRBJ2-2
V gene: TRBV6-2/TRBV6-3
D gene: TRBD1
clone size: .
CDR3 DNA: TGTGCCAGCAGTTACTCGAGAACAGGGGGGTCCGGGGAGCTGTTTTTT
CDR3 protein: CASSYSRTGGSGELFF

J gene: TRBJ2-2
V gene: TRBV6-5
D gene: .
clone size: .
CDR3 DNA: TGTGCCAGCAGTTCCAGCCCGACTAGTGTGGGCGGGGAGCTGTTTTTT
CDR3 protein: CASSSSPTSVGGELFF

J gene: TRBJ1-5
V gene: TRBV2
D gene: .
clone size: few
CDR3 DNA: TGTGCCTCCAAGGAGAGCAATCAGCCCCAGCATTTT
CDR3 protein: CASKESNQPQHF

J gene: TRBJ1-6
V gene: TRBV27
D gene: .
clone size: few
CDR3 DNA: TGTGCCAGCAGTTTTGTGGGGGGGCCGAATTCACCCCTCCACTTT
CDR3 protein: CASSFVGGPNSPLHF

J gene: TRBJ2-5
V gene: TRBV10-3
D gene: .
clone size: .
CDR3 DNA: TGTGCCATCAGTGAGAGAGGGGGTAGCGTAAGCCAAGAGACCCAGTACTTC
CDR3 protein: CAISERGGSVSQETQYF

J gene: TRBJ2-2
V gene: TRBV11-2
D gene: .
clone size: .
CDR3 DNA: TGTGCCAGCAGCCCCGGGGGTGGGGGCGGGGAGCTGTTTTTT
CDR3 protein: CASSPGGGGGELFF

J gene: TRBJ1-2
V gene: TRBV11-1
D gene: .
clone size: .
CDR3 DNA: TGTGCCAGCAGTCGGGGTGGCATCACTAACTATGGCTACACCTTC
CDR3 protein: CASSRGGITNYGYTF

J gene: TRBJ2-7
V gene: TRBV28
D gene: TRBD1
clone size: .
CDR3 DNA: TGTGCCAGCAGTGAGAGGACAGGTGGTACCCACGAGCAGTACTTC
CDR3 protein: CASSERTGGTHEQYF

J gene: TRBJ1-6
V gene: TRBV7-8
D gene: TRBD1
clone size: .
CDR3 DNA: TGTGCCAGCAGCCATGCTGTAGCGGGACAGAATAATTCACCCCTCCACTTT
CDR3 protein: CASSHAVAGQNNSPLHF

J gene: TRBJ2-1
V gene: TRBV5-1
D gene: TRBD1
clone size: .
CDR3 DNA: TGCGCCAGCAGCCCCGGGACAGCCAACGAGCAGTTCTTC
CDR3 protein: CASSPGTANEQFF

J gene: TRBJ1-2
V gene: TRBV7-2
D gene: .
clone size: .
CDR3 DNA: TGTGCCAGCTCGCCCGGGGTGGGTTATGGCTACACCTTC
CDR3 protein: CASSPGVGYGYTF

J gene: TRBJ2-7
V gene: TRBV4-3
D gene: TRBD2
clone size: .
CDR3 DNA: TGCGCCAGCAGCCAAGATCTAGCGGCAGTAACCTACGAGCAGTACTTC
CDR3 protein: CASSQDLAAVTYEQYF

J gene: TRBJ2-7
V gene: TRBV29-1
D gene: .
clone size: few
CDR3 DNA: TGCAGCGTTGGAGGGGGGGAGACCTACGAGCAGTACTTC
CDR3 protein: CSVGGGETYEQYF

J gene: TRBJ1-2
V gene: TRBV4-1
D gene: TRBD1
clone size: .
CDR3 DNA: TGCGCCAGCAGCCAGGGACAGGGCATTAACTATGGCTACACCTTC
CDR3 protein: CASSQGQGINYGYTF

J gene: TRBJ1-5
V gene: TRBV28
D gene: TRBD1
clone size: .
CDR3 DNA: TGTGCCAGCAGTGTACGGACAGGGGGACGCCAGCCCCAGCATTTT
CDR3 protein: CASSVRTGGRQPQHF

J gene: TRBJ2-1
V gene: TRBV4-3
D gene: TRBD2
clone size: .
CDR3 DNA: TGCGCCAGCAGCCAAGAGAGACTAGCGCCTGAGCAGTTCTTC
CDR3 protein: CASSQERLAPEQFF

J gene: TRBJ2-1
V gene: TRBV7-3
D gene: .
clone size: .
CDR3 DNA: TGTGCCAGCTCCCTCAGCGGCTCCTACAATGAGCAGTTCTTC
CDR3 protein: CASSLSGSYNEQFF

J gene: TRBJ1-2
V gene: TRBV9
D gene: TRBD1
clone size: once
CDR3 DNA: TGTGCCAGCAGCGTAGACGACAGGGCGGGCTACACCTTC
CDR3 protein: CASSVDDRAGYTF

J gene: TRBJ1-1
V gene: TRBV6-5
D gene: TRBD1
clone size: .
CDR3 DNA: TGTGCCAGCAGTACGGGGACAGGGGGACTTGAAGCTTTCTTT
CDR3 protein: CASSTGTGGLEAFF

J gene: TRBJ2-7
V gene: TRBV19
D gene: .
clone size: few
CDR3 DNA: TGTGCCAGTAGTATAGGACCGCTAGCCTACGAGCAGTACTTC
CDR3 protein: CASSIGPLAYEQYF

J gene: TRBJ2-3
V gene: TRBV6-5
D gene: .
clone size: .
CDR3 DNA: TGTGCCAGCAGTTACGGACAGCGAAGCACAGATACGCAGTATTTT
CDR3 protein: CASSYGQRSTDTQYF

J gene: TRBJ2-7
V gene: TRBV9
D gene: TRBD2
clone size: .
CDR3 DNA: TGTGCCAGCAGCGTAGCAGGAGGACCAGGACGAGGGCGGGGGGCGCCGTCCTACGAGCAGTACTTC
CDR3 protein: CASSVAGGPGRGRGAPSYEQYF

J gene: TRBJ1-5
V gene: TRBV4-3
D gene: .
clone size: .
CDR3 DNA: TGCGCCAGCAGCCCCCGGACCGGGAGTCTACCCCAGCCCCAGCATTTT
CDR3 protein: CASSPRTGSLPQPQHF

J gene: TRBJ2-7
V gene: TRBV7-2
D gene: TRBD2
clone size: .
CDR3 DNA: TGTGCCAGCAGCGCGGGACTAGCGTTCTACGAGCAGTACTTC
CDR3 protein: CASSAGLAFYEQYF

J gene: TRBJ1-6
V gene: TRBV5-1
D gene: .
clone size: once
CDR3 DNA: TGCGCCAGCAGCTTGGCCGATGAAGTCAAGACTAAAAATTCACCCCTCCACTTT
CDR3 protein: CASSLADEVKTKNSPLHF

J gene: TRBJ1-2
V gene: TRBV3-1/TRBV3-2
D gene: .
clone size: .
CDR3 DNA: TGTGCCAGCAGCCAAGTCCCAGGCTCTAACTATGGCTACACCTTC
CDR3 protein: CASSQVPGSNYGYTF